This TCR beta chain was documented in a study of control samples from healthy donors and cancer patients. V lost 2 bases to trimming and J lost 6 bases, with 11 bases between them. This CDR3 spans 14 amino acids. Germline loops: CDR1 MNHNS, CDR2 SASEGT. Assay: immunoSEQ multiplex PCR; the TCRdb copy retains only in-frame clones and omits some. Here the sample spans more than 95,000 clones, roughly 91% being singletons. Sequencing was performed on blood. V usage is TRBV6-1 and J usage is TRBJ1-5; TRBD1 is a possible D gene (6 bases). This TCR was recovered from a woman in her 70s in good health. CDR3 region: CASSERGASQPQHF. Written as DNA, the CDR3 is TGTGCCAGCAGTGAAAGGGGGGCTTCTCAGCCCCAGCATTTT.